The 6 T cell receptor beta chains presented below share a single source sample, sequenced in a study of cytomegalovirus exposure and HLA in healthy donors. It was with 60 Vbeta and 13 Jbeta primers that the PCR ran. The protocol was immunoSEQ multiplex PCR, while the TCRdb copy is restricted to in-frame clones and leaves out a portion. The sample consists of about 200,000 clones, 82% of them appearing once. What was sequenced was PBMCs. These receptors were taken from a man aged 35 to 55 in good health and CMV-seropositive.

This chain uses TRBV6-1 with TRBJ1-2, with D hard to call. This CDR3 has 13 residues. The germline V gene has CDR1 MNHNS and CDR2 SASEGT. V was trimmed by 0 bases and J by 8 bases, leaving 10 bases between them. The CDR3 loop reads CASSEARAGGYTF. CDR3 coding DNA: TGTGCCAGCAGTGAAGCGAGGGCGGGGGGCTACACCTTC.

The gene calls are TRBV6-5 and TRBJ1-2; D not resolved. Germline-derived CDR1 and CDR2 are MNHEY and SVGAGI. Between the trimmed V and J ends, which lost 6 bases and 7 bases, there was a span of 15 bases. This CDR3 is 13 amino acids long. The CDR3 coding sequence is TGTGCCAGCAGCCTCACTAAGGAGGGTGGCTACACCTTC. Its translation is CASSLTKEGGYTF.

This chain links TRBV7-2 with TRBJ2-7; 11 bases line up with TRBD2. The germline CDR1 and CDR2 sequences are SGHTA and FQGNSA. With 3 bases clipped from V and 7 bases from J, the junction kept 11 bases outside the gene matches. This CDR3 has 16 amino acids. The DNA of the CDR3 is TGTGCCAGCAGCTTTTCCTTCGTAGCGGGAGGGGAAGAGCAGTACTTC. Its protein is CASSFSFVAGGEEQYF.

The chain links TRBV6-5 to TRBJ2-7, with 7 bases lining up with TRBD2. The junction had 4 bases not matched to a gene; V was cut back by 2 bases and J by 0 bases. CDR1 MNHEY and CDR2 SVGAGI come from the germline V gene. This CDR3 contains 15 residues. CDR3 region: CASSYSGIYSYEQYF. The CDR3 nucleotides are TGTGCCAGCAGTTACAGCGGGATCTACTCCTACGAGCAGTACTTC.

This sequence joins TRBV7-3 and TRBJ2-1; D is possibly TRBD1 (5 bases). V was clipped by 3 bases and J by 9 bases, with 12 bases between them. Per the germline V gene, CDR1 is SGHTA and CDR2 is FQGTGA. The CDR3 is made up of 13 amino acids. This chain's CDR3 is CASSFDRQREQFF. In nucleotides, the CDR3 is TGTGCCAGCAGCTTCGACCGACAGCGTGAGCAGTTCTTC.

The chain couples TRBV7-6 to TRBJ2-1; TRBD2 agrees at 9 bases. Per the germline V gene, CDR1 is SGHVS and CDR2 is FNYEAQ. Trimming took 1 base from V and 7 from J; bases not matched to a gene: 8. CDR3 size: 16 residues. The CDR3 spells CASSLELAGVPNEQFF. CDR3 DNA: TGTGCCAGCAGCTTAGAGTTAGCGGGGGTCCCAAATGAGCAGTTCTTC. Using reference TRBV7-6 and TRBJ2-1 for the parts outside the CDR3, the full variable domain is GAGVSQSPRYKVTKRGQDVALRCDPISGHVSLYWYRQALGQGPEFLTYFNYEAQQDKSGLPNDRFSAERPEGSISTLTIQRTEQRDSAMYRCASSLELAGVPNEQFFGPGTRLTVL.